This is a list of T cell receptor beta chains from one sample in a study of T cell responses to AZD1222 COVID-19 vaccine. The repertoire was sequenced with immunoSEQ multiplex PCR; TCRdb's copy has only in-frame clones and lacks some. The sample records some 140,000 clones, about 90% being singletons. Specimen: peripheral blood, collected on day 0 of AZD1222 vaccination. These receptors were collected from an adult in good health. CDR3s include the opening cysteine and the closing phenylalanine or tryptophan. A D gene is named only where the DNA matches it firmly. Size is stated for part of the rows, as once, few or many counts, or as a class when the clone is expanded.

cdr3_length	v_call	clone_size	j_call	d_call	cdr3_aa	cdr3_nt
13	TRBV19	.	TRBJ1-6	TRBD1	CASRDRDNSPLHF	TGTGCCAGCCGGGACAGAGATAATTCACCCCTCCACTTT
16	TRBV19	.	TRBJ1-4	.	CASSVLAGALNEKLFF	TGTGCCAGTAGTGTTCTCGCAGGGGCCCTGAATGAAAAACTGTTTTTT
15	TRBV5-1	.	TRBJ2-7	.	CASRPPTGSSYEQYF	TGCGCCAGCAGACCCCCGACAGGCTCAAGCTACGAGCAGTACTTC
15	TRBV7-2	.	TRBJ1-5	.	CASSLPDNSNQPQHF	TGTGCCAGCAGCCTTCCAGATAATAGCAATCAGCCCCAGCATTTT
11	TRBV7-9	.	TRBJ2-3	.	CASSPKDTQYF	TGTGCCAGCAGCCCCAAAGATACGCAGTATTTT
16	TRBV11-2	.	TRBJ2-2	.	CASPVGQGASTGELFF	TGTGCCAGCCCCGTCGGGCAGGGTGCGAGTACCGGGGAGCTGTTTTTT
12	TRBV29-1	once	TRBJ1-1	.	CSVAGYNTEAFF	TGCAGCGTTGCAGGGTACAACACTGAAGCTTTCTTT
13	TRBV7-2	.	TRBJ2-5	TRBD1	CASSDRVQETQYF	TGTGCCAGCAGCGACAGGGTTCAAGAGACCCAGTACTTC
13	TRBV6-2/TRBV6-3	.	TRBJ2-1	TRBD2	CASSLRTSGEQFF	TGTGCCAGCAGCCTTAGGACTAGCGGCGAGCAGTTCTTC
15	TRBV5-1	few	TRBJ2-2	.	CASTSLLPSTGELFF	TGCGCCAGCACTTCCCTCCTTCCGAGCACCGGGGAGCTGTTTTTT
16	TRBV6-1	.	TRBJ2-2	.	CASSEFLQGATGELFF	TGTGCCAGCAGTGAATTTTTGCAGGGAGCCACCGGGGAGCTGTTTTTT
14	TRBV6-5	.	TRBJ1-5	.	CASSRSGFAQPQHF	TGTGCCAGCAGTCGCTCAGGGTTTGCGCAGCCCCAGCATTTT
10	TRBV2	.	TRBJ2-5	.	CASFKETQYF	TGTGCCAGCTTTAAGGAGACCCAGTACTTC
18	TRBV24-1	.	TRBJ2-2	TRBD1	CATSDWGTGGASTGELFF	TGTGCCACCAGTGATTGGGGGACAGGGGGCGCTTCCACCGGGGAGCTGTTTTTT
17	TRBV15	.	TRBJ2-5	.	CATSRDLASSTGVTQYF	TGTGCCACCAGCAGAGATCTGGCGAGTTCCACGGGGGTGACCCAGTACTTC
11	TRBV5-1	.	TRBJ2-2	.	CASRATGELFF	TGCGCCAGCAGGGCCACCGGGGAGCTGTTTTTT
15	TRBV5-4	.	TRBJ1-2	TRBD1	CASSLDLGQGEVYTF	TGTGCCAGCAGCTTGGACTTGGGACAGGGTGAGGTCTACACCTTC
15	TRBV5-5	.	TRBJ2-1	.	CASSLSVGSYNEQFF	TGTGCCAGCAGCCTATCCGTGGGCTCCTACAATGAGCAGTTCTTC
13	TRBV6-5	.	TRBJ1-5	.	CASSYSRNQPQHF	TGTGCCAGCAGTTACAGTCGCAATCAGCCCCAGCATTTT
15	TRBV7-9	.	TRBJ1-2	.	CASSQTGGKPNGYTF	TGTGCCAGCAGTCAAACCGGGGGCAAACCAAATGGCTACACCTTC
14	TRBV30	.	TRBJ1-1	.	CAWSVRRGDTEAFF	TGTGCCTGGAGTGTACGCAGGGGCGACACTGAAGCTTTCTTT
16	TRBV7-2	.	TRBJ2-1	TRBD2	CASSPETSGGADEQFF	TGTGCCAGCAGCCCGGAGACTAGCGGGGGGGCTGATGAGCAGTTCTTC
13	TRBV7-2	.	TRBJ2-3	.	CASSLRRENTQYF	TGTGCCAGCAGCTTAAGGAGGGAGAATACGCAGTATTTT
15	TRBV2	.	TRBJ2-1	TRBD2	CASSEASGGYNEQFF	TGTGCCAGCAGTGAAGCTAGCGGGGGATACAATGAGCAGTTCTTC
16	TRBV5-5	.	TRBJ1-6	.	CASRLLPRGGNSPLHF	TGTGCCAGCAGACTTCTCCCCCGCGGAGGTAATTCACCCCTCCACTTT
13	TRBV5-4	.	TRBJ2-7	.	CASSRDQIYEQYF	TGTGCCAGCAGCCGAGACCAGATCTACGAGCAGTACTTC
12	TRBV6-1	.	TRBJ1-1	.	CASSEWDTEAFF	TGTGCCAGCAGTGAGTGGGACACTGAAGCTTTCTTT
14	TRBV5-4	.	TRBJ1-4	.	CASSVQGGGEKLFF	TGTGCCAGCAGCGTGCAGGGTGGGGGCGAAAAACTGTTTTTT
19	TRBV7-9	.	TRBJ2-3	TRBD2	CASSLWAGGLSGTTDTQYF	TGTGCCAGCAGCTTATGGGCGGGGGGGCTCTCCGGCACCACAGATACGCAGTATTTT
15	TRBV11-3	.	TRBJ2-5	.	CASSLGGLHQETQYF	TGTGCCAGCAGCTTAGGCGGCCTACACCAAGAGACCCAGTACTTC
15	TRBV27	.	TRBJ2-3	TRBD1	CASSNRDRPTDTQYF	TGTGCCAGCAGTAACCGGGACAGGCCCACAGATACGCAGTATTTT
15	TRBV6-5	.	TRBJ1-1	TRBD1	CASSYSGTEDTEAFF	TGTGCCAGCAGTTACTCCGGGACAGAGGACACTGAAGCTTTCTTT
13	TRBV24-1	.	TRBJ1-2	.	CATTGDEGDGYTF	TGTGCCACCACGGGTGACGAGGGCGACGGCTACACCTTC
19	TRBV23-1	.	TRBJ2-1	.	CASSQSSWSWESSYNEQFF	TGCGCCAGCAGTCAATCTTCTTGGTCGTGGGAGAGCTCCTACAATGAGCAGTTCTTC
13	TRBV11-2	.	TRBJ1-1	.	CASNGRPNTEAFF	TGTGCCAGCAACGGGAGGCCGAACACTGAAGCTTTCTTT
13	TRBV7-2	.	TRBJ2-4	.	CASSPTRGNIQYF	TGTGCCAGCAGCCCGACCCGGGGAAACATTCAGTACTTC
16	TRBV7-6	.	TRBJ1-4	.	CASSRRGHLSNEKLFF	TGTGCCAGCAGCCGTCGAGGACACTTAAGTAATGAAAAACTGTTTTTT
14	TRBV2	.	TRBJ1-3	.	CASIKGYSGNTIYF	TGTGCCAGCATCAAGGGTTACTCTGGAAACACCATATATTTT
16	TRBV5-4	.	TRBJ2-3	.	CASSQGRGAGTDTQYF	TGTGCCAGCAGCCAAGGACGGGGGGCCGGCACAGATACGCAGTATTTT
17	TRBV4-1	few	TRBJ2-2	TRBD1	CASRQGTGGSGTGELFF	TGCGCCAGCAGACAAGGGACAGGGGGCAGCGGCACCGGGGAGCTGTTTTTT
12	TRBV25-1	few	TRBJ1-2	.	CASSAGLDGYTF	TGTGCCAGCAGTGCGGGGTTGGATGGCTACACCTTC
13	TRBV27	.	TRBJ1-2	.	CASSLKGPYGYTF	TGTGCCAGCAGTTTGAAGGGACCCTATGGCTACACCTTC
18	TRBV2	.	TRBJ2-5	TRBD2	CASSVPSGGSRYQETQYF	TGTGCCAGCAGTGTCCCTAGCGGGGGGTCCCGGTACCAAGAGACCCAGTACTTC
17	TRBV6-2/TRBV6-3	.	TRBJ1-4	.	CASSYSRSGGTNEKLFF	TGTGCCAGCAGTTACTCCCGTTCAGGAGGGACTAATGAAAAACTGTTTTTT
14	TRBV10-3	.	TRBJ1-6	TRBD1	CAIRWTGGNSPLHF	TGTGCCATCAGGTGGACAGGGGGCAATTCACCCCTCCACTTT
17	TRBV9	.	TRBJ2-2	TRBD2	CASSVRGADFYTGELFF	TGTGCCAGCAGCGTGCGGGGGGCGGACTTCTACACCGGGGAGCTGTTTTTT
15	TRBV11-2	.	TRBJ1-5	.	CASSLGTVSNQPQHF	TGTGCCAGCAGCTTAGGGACAGTCAGCAATCAGCCCCAGCATTTT
14	TRBV7-9	.	TRBJ1-5	.	CASSSSGGDLPQHF	TGTGCCAGCAGCTCATCTGGAGGGGACTTGCCCCAGCATTTT
14	TRBV7-9	.	TRBJ1-4	.	CASSLGRANEKLFF	TGTGCCAGCAGCCTCGGGAGGGCTAATGAAAAACTGTTTTTT
15	TRBV4-1	.	TRBJ2-2	.	CASSQGELNTGELFF	TGCGCCAGCAGCCAGGGGGAATTGAACACCGGGGAGCTGTTTTTT
15	TRBV2	once	TRBJ2-2	.	CASSRDSRGTGELFF	TGTGCCAGCAGTAGGGACTCCCGTGGGACCGGGGAGCTGTTTTTT
14	TRBV5-6	once	TRBJ2-7	TRBD1	CASSHGQGSGEQYF	TGTGCCAGCAGCCACGGACAGGGTTCGGGCGAGCAGTACTTC
13	TRBV7-9	.	TRBJ1-1	.	CASSQQFVTEAFF	TGTGCCAGCAGCCAACAATTTGTGACTGAAGCTTTCTTT
15	TRBV28	.	TRBJ2-7	TRBD2	CASSLIQAGGREQYF	TGTGCCAGCAGTTTAATCCAAGCGGGGGGGCGGGAGCAGTACTTC
11	TRBV28	.	TRBJ2-3	.	CASSFLDTQYF	TGTGCCAGCAGTTTCCTAGATACGCAGTATTTT
13	TRBV4-3	.	TRBJ1-1	.	CASSKGLSTEAFF	TGCGCCAGCAGCAAGGGCTTGAGCACTGAAGCTTTCTTT
13	TRBV7-2	.	TRBJ2-1	.	CASSSYSVDEQFF	TGTGCCAGCAGCTCATACTCCGTGGATGAGCAGTTCTTC